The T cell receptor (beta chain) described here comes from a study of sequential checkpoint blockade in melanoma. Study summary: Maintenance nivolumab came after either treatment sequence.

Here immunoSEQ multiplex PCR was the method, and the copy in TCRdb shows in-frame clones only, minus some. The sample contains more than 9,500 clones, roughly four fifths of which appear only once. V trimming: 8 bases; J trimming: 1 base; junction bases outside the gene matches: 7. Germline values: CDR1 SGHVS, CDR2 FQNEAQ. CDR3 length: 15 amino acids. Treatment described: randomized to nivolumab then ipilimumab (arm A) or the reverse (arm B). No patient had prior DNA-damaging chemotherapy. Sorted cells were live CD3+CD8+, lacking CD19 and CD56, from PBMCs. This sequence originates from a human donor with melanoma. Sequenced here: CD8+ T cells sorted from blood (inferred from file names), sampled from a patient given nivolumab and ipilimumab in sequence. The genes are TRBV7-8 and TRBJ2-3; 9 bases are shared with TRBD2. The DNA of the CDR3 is TGTGCCAGCCTTGGACTAGCGCGCGGCACAGATACGCAGTATTTT. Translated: CASLGLARGTDTQYF. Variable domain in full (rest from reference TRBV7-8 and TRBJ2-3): GAGVSQSPRYKVAKRGQDVALRCDPISGHVSLFWYQQALGQGPEFLTYFQNEAQLDKSGLPSDRFFAERPEGSVSTLKIQRTQQEDSAVYLCASLGLARGTDTQYFGPGTRLTVL.